The source of this T cell receptor (beta chain) is a study of blood T cell repertoires in COVID-19. Study as a whole: Samples representing acute and convalescent COVID-19 were sourced from the United States, Italy and Spain. Nucleic acid was either cDNA or gDNA, and it came from T cells, B-cell-depleted T cells, or PBMCs.

Per germline, CDR1 SGHVS and CDR2 FQNEAQ. Trimming shortened V by 5 bases and J by 1 base, and 9 bases separated the two germline ends. CDR3 size: 14 residues. In the source study's methods: Reference gene primer amplification yielded estimated nucleated cell counts. TCRdb's table, derived via immunoSEQ multiplex PCR, lists solely in-frame clones and lacks some. From that table come the V and J calls and clone size; the DNA was used to work out D and trimming. The sample yields about 250,000 clones, about 80% seen once. The source material was peripheral blood. This receptor was taken from a woman at least 80 years old with active or convalescent COVID-19. The chain couples TRBV7-8 to TRBJ1-5, with D possibly TRBD1 on 5 matching bases. CDR3 coding DNA: TGTGCCAGCAGCCCGGGACTCAGCAATCAGCCCCAGCATTTT. It translates to CASSPGLSNQPQHF.